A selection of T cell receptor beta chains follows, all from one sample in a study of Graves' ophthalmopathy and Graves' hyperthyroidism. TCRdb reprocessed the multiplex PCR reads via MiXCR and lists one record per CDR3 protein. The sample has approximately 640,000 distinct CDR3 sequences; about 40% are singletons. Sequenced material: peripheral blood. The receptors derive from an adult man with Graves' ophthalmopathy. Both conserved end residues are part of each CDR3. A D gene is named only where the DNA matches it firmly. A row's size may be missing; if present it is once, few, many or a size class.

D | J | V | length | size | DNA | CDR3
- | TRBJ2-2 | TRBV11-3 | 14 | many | TGTGCCAGCAGCTTAGACCCCACTCCCGGGGAGCTGTTTTTT | CASSLDPTPGELFF
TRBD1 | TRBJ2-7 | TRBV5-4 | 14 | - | TGTGCCAGCAGCACGGACAGGGCCTCCTACGAGCAGTACTTC | CASSTDRASYEQYF
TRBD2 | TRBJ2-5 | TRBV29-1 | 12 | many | TGCAGCGTTTCTAGCGGAGGGGAGACCCAGTACTTC | CSVSSGGETQYF
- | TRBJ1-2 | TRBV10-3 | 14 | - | TGTGCCAGCAGACCCCCGGACGGAAACTATGGCTACACCTTC | CASRPPDGNYGYTF
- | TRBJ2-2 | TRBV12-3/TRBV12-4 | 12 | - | TGTGCCAGCAGCTTTATCACCGGGGAGCTGTTTTTT | CASSFITGELFF
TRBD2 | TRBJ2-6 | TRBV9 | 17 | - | TGTGCCAGCAGCCTAGCGGGAGCCCGATCTGGGGCCAACGTCCTGACTTTC | CASSLAGARSGANVLTF
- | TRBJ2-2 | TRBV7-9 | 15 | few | TGTGCCAGCGGCCGGGGGGCAGGGGACACCGGGGAGCTGTTTTTT | CASGRGAGDTGELFF
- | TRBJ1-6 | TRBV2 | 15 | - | TGTGCCAGCAGCTTGGGACACCCGAACAATTCACCCCTCCACTTT | CASSLGHPNNSPLHF
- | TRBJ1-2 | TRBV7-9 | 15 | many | TGTGCCAGCAGCTTATCCCCGGGCAACCTCATCGGCTACACCTTC | CASSLSPGNLIGYTF
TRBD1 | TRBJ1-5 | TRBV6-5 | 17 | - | TGTGCCAGCAGTTACTACTCCGGGACAGGGGGCAATCAGCCCCAGCATTTT | CASSYYSGTGGNQPQHF
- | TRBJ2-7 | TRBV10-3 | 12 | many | TGTGCCAGCAGCTCCGTCTCCTACGAGCAGTACTTC | CASSSVSYEQYF
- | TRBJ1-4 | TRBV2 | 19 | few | TGTGCCAGCAGTGAAGCGCTTCCCTCGGGGGCTTTTACTAATGAAAAACTGTTTTTT | CASSEALPSGAFTNEKLFF
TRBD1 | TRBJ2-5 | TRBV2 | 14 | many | TGTGCCAGCAGAGTAACAGGGGTTTGGGAGACCCAGTACTTC | CASRVTGVWETQYF
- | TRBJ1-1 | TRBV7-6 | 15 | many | TGTGCCAGCAGCTTACCCCCCGACAGAAACACTGAAGCTTTCTTT | CASSLPPDRNTEAFF
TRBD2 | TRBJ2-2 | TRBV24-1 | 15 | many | TGTGCCACCAGTGCTCGGATAGCGGGGACCGGGGAGCTGTTTTTT | CATSARIAGTGELFF
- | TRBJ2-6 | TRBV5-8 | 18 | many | TGTGCCAGCAGCCCCGAGTGGCAGGGGAACACTGGGGCCAACGTCCTGACTTTC | CASSPEWQGNTGANVLTF
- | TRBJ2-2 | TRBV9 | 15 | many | TGTGCCAGCAGCGTAGGGGTGTTGAACACCGGGGAGCTGTTTTTT | CASSVGVLNTGELFF
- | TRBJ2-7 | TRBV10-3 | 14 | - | TGTGCCATCAGTGATCCTTCGACGCTCTACGAGCAGTACTTC | CAISDPSTLYEQYF
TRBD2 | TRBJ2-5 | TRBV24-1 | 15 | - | TGTGCCACCAGTGAAGGGACTAGCGCCCAAGAGACCCAGTACTTC | CATSEGTSAQETQYF
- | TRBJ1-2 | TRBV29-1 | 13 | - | TGCAGCGTAGAGTACGGAGGGAACTATGGCTACACCTTC | CSVEYGGNYGYTF
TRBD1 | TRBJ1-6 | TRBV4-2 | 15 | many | TGTGCCAGCAGCCAGCCCGGGACAGGGAATTCACCCCTCCACTTT | CASSQPGTGNSPLHF
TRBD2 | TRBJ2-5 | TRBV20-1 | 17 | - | TGCAGTGCTAGTAATCATCTAGCGGGGGGCGGGGGAGAGACCCAGTACTTC | CSASNHLAGGGGETQYF
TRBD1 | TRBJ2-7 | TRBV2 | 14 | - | TGTGCCAGCAGTTACGGGTCAGGGGGTTTTCAGCAGTACTTC | CASSYGSGGFQQYF
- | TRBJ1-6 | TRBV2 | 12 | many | TGTGCCAGCAGTGAGGACAGTTCACCCCTCCACTTT | CASSEDSSPLHF
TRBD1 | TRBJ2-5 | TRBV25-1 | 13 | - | TGTGCTAGAGATCGGGACAGGGTAGAGACCCAGTACTTC | CARDRDRVETQYF
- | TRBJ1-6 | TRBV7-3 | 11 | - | TGTGCCTGGCGGGCGAATTCACCCCTCCACTTT | CAWRANSPLHF
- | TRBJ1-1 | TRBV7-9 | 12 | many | TGTGCCAGCAGCCCTAGAAGGCGTGAAGCTTTCTTT | CASSPRRREAFF
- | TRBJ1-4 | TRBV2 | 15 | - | TGTGCCAGCAGAGTTGACAACTCTGGAAATGAAAAACTGTTTTTT | CASRVDNSGNEKLFF
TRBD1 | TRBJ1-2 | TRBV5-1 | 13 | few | TGCGCCAGCAGCCCGGGACAGAGCTATGGCTACATCTTC | CASSPGQSYGYIF
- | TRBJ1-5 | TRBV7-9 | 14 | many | TGTGCCAGCAGCTTAGGGCGGACGACTCAGCCCCAGCATTTT | CASSLGRTTQPQHF
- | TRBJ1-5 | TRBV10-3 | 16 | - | TGTGCCAGCAGGATGATGGGAGGCTATAGCAATCAGCCCCAGCATTTT | CASRMMGGYSNQPQHF
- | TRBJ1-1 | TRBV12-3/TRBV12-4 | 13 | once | TGTGCCAGCAGGAGGGGGGAGGCGGCTGAAGCTTTCTTT | CASRRGEAAEAFF